These 15 T cell receptor beta chains share one sample of origin, sequenced in a study of blood T cell repertoires in COVID-19 (dated by TCRdb to about 2020). To prepare the library, the immunoSEQ multiplex PCR assay was applied. TCRdb stores this immuneACCESS table with in-frame sequences only. Part of the clones is absent; in the studies checked, under half of the shortfall reflects unresolved V genes, and no reason is known for the rest. The sample table contains fewer than 60,000 clones; only one count was recorded for approximately 75% of them. Under 35% of the sample belongs to the ten largest clones. Sequenced input: peripheral blood. The receptors come from a man in his 60s with COVID-19, enrolled during active disease.

V is TRBV2 and J is TRBJ2-2; a weak D match, TRBD2 (6 bases). The CDR3 is 15 residues long. V lost 7 bases, J lost 5 bases, and 17 bases lay in between. Per germline, CDR1 SNHLY and CDR2 FYNNEI. This chain's CDR3 is CASTFTGSPTGELFF. The CDR3 DNA follows: TGTGCCAGCACCTTCACCGGGAGTCCGACCGGGGAGCTGTTTTTT.

The V call is TRBV7-2, the J call TRBJ2-7, with TRBD1 matching 9 bases. Germline CDR1 SGHTA, CDR2 FQGNSA. With V trimmed by 3 bases and J by 6 bases, 12 bases remained unmatched. The CDR3 is 16 amino acids. CDR3 residues: CASSFGGDREGREQYF. The CDR3 nucleotides read TGTGCCAGCAGCTTCGGAGGGGACAGGGAGGGCCGCGAGCAGTACTTC.

V gene TRBV6-5 combines with J gene TRBJ2-3; 7 nucleotides agree with TRBD2. Germline CDR1 is MNHEY and CDR2 is SVGAGI. This CDR3 is built from 15 residues. V gave up 8 bases and J gave up 2 bases; unmatched junction bases: 10. The CDR3 nucleotides read TGTGCCAGCTCTCTCCGGGGGGTATCCACAGATACGCAGTATTTT. Translated: CASSLRGVSTDTQYF.

The genes are TRBV2 and TRBJ2-3; 9 bases align to TRBD2. The CDR3 length is 17 residues. CDR1 and CDR2 from the germline V gene are SNHLY and FYNNEI. J gave up 5 bases and V 1 base, and 10 bases lay outside the gene matches. The CDR3 region is CASSEDPAGGRLDTQYF. The CDR3 DNA sequence: TGTGCCAGCAGTGAAGATCCTGCGGGGGGGCGTCTAGATACGCAGTATTTT.

V is TRBV19 and J is TRBJ1-2, with D tentatively TRBD1 (6 bases). Trimming pared 7 bases from V and 7 bases from J, leaving 10 bases between. The CDR3 length is 11 residues. Germline-derived CDR1 and CDR2 are LNHDA and SQIVND (reference sequence). The DNA for the CDR3 is TGTGCCAGTAATGGGGGCGGTGGCTACACCTTC. It translates to CASNGGGGYTF.

CDR3 in amino acids: CAISEGTQREKLFF. CDR3 DNA: TGTGCCATCAGTGAAGGAACCCAGAGGGAAAAACTGTTTTTT. J is TRBJ1-4 and V is TRBV10-3; D is unclear. The CDR3 sequence is 14 residues long. Germline V gene lookup returns CDR1 ENHRY and CDR2 SYGVKD. V lost 3 bases and J lost 8, with 13 bases in between.

The rearrangement links TRBV4-3 to TRBJ2-7, with 10 bases fitting TRBD1. V dropped 4 bases and J dropped 2; count of bases not matched to a gene: 2. This CDR3 is 14 amino acids long. Germline assignment: CDR1 LGHNA and CDR2 YSLEER. The CDR3 DNA is TGCGCCAGCAGCCCTGGACAGGGGGCCTACGAGCAGTACTTC. As protein: CASSPGQGAYEQYF.

The rearrangement joins TRBV7-2 to TRBJ1-3; 9 positions match TRBD1. Germline V lookup: CDR1 SGHTA, CDR2 FQGNSA. CDR3 size: 15 residues. Germline trimming cut 3 bases from V and 3 bases from J; bases unmatched to any gene: 3. This CDR3 is CASSLDRGVGNTIYF. CDR3 DNA: TGTGCCAGCAGCTTGGACAGGGGTGTTGGAAACACCATATATTTT. Full variable domain (missing parts from reference TRBV7-2 and TRBJ1-3): GAGVSQSPSNKVTEKGKDVELRCDPISGHTALYWYRQSLGQGLEFLIYFQGNSAPDKSGLPSDRFSAERTGGSVSTLTIQRTQQEDSAVYLCASSLDRGVGNTIYFGEGSWLTVV.

In the case of this clone: One end of the junction is discordant with germline, which a read error may explain. The rearrangement links TRBV30 to TRBJ2-3; D call uncertain. Germline V gene sequence: CDR1 GTSNPN, CDR2 SVGIG (reference sequence). The CDR3 consists of 13 residues. CDR3 DNA: TGCCGTCTTGCGGCAATAAGCACAGATACGCAGTATTTT. This encodes CRLAAISTDTQYF.

V is TRBV7-3 and J is TRBJ1-4; D not certain. This CDR3 has 13 residues. V lost 6 bases and J 4 bases, leaving 9 bases between the germline ends. Germline V lookup: CDR1 SGHTA, CDR2 FQGTGA. The CDR3 spells CASRRGRNEKLFF. The DNA of the CDR3 is TGTGCCAGCAGAAGAGGTCGTAATGAAAAACTGTTTTTT. Complete variable domain (other parts from reference TRBV7-3 and TRBJ1-4): GAGVSQTPSNKVTEKGKYVELRCDPISGHTALYWYRQSLGQGPEFLIYFQGTGAADDSGLPNDRFFAVRPEGSVSTLKIQRTERGDSAVYLCASRRGRNEKLFFGSGTQLSVL.

The V call is TRBV11-2, the J call TRBJ1-1; D not resolved. Trimming removed 0 bases at V and 6 bases at J, with 8 bases between. The CDR3 runs to 13 residues. Germline V CDR1 and CDR2: SGHAT, FQNNGV. The CDR3 DNA sequence: TGTGCCAGCAGCTTAGAGAGGAGGGCTGAAGCTTTCTTT. Amino acid sequence: CASSLERRAEAFF. The variable domain in full, completed from reference TRBV11-2 and TRBJ1-1, reads EAGVAQSPRYKIIEKRQSVAFWCNPISGHATLYWYQQILGQGPKLLIQFQNNGVVDDSQLPKDRFSAERLKGVDSTLKIQPAKLEDSAVYLCASSLERRAEAFFGQGTRLTVV.

The CDR3 coding sequence is TGCGCCAGCAGCCGGCTGGGCGGGGGAACCTACGAGCAGTACTTC. Amino acid sequence: CASSRLGGGTYEQYF. The chain has TRBV4-3 and TRBJ2-7, with TRBD2 identical over 7 bases. This CDR3 is 15 amino acids long. Losses at the gene ends were 4 bases for V and 2 bases for J; bases not matched to a gene: 8. Germline V gene data show CDR1 as LGHNA and CDR2 as YSLEER.

The chain employs TRBV11-2 and TRBJ2-5, with D tentatively TRBD2 (5 bases). Germline values: CDR1 SGHAT, CDR2 FQNNGV. Trimming removed 5 bases from V and 6 bases from J, with 22 bases in between. The CDR3 is 16 residues long. The chain's CDR3 is CASSDRGGVREKTQYF. The CDR3 DNA reads TGTGCCAGCAGCGATCGAGGAGGAGTAAGGGAAAAGACCCAGTACTTC.

The chain employs TRBV7-9 and TRBJ2-7, with TRBD1 identical over 8 bases. The germline CDR1 and CDR2 sequences are SEHNR and FQNEAQ (reference sequence). Trimming at V came to 5 bases and at J to 2 bases, leaving 5 bases not matched to a gene. The CDR3 loop spans 14 amino acids. The CDR3 sequence: CASSQDRAPYEQYF. The CDR3 DNA reads TGTGCCAGCAGCCAGGACAGGGCCCCCTACGAGCAGTACTTC.

The chain has TRBV6-5 and TRBJ1-1; TRBD1 might be the D (5 bases). The CDR3 sequence is 13 residues long. Trimming left V 5 bases short and J 4 bases short, with 11 bases between. The germline gives CDR1 MNHEY, CDR2 SVGAGI. The CDR3 here is CASSRQSSTEAFF. In DNA, the CDR3 is TGTGCCAGCAGTAGACAGAGTTCCACTGAAGCTTTCTTT.